A single sample gave rise to the 26 T cell receptor beta chains below, sequenced in a study of T-cell reconstitution after alpha-beta-depleted transplantation in children (dated by TCRdb to 2016 to 2018). The treatment or condition label, as the study defines it: allogeneic hematopoietic cell transplantation with graft depleted of TCRalphabeta T cells and CD19 B cells. The library was made by PCR. For sequencing, an Illumina HiSeq 2500 was employed. TCR libraries were prepared with molecular barcoding, using unique molecular identifiers to normalize TCRbeta repertoire quantification. The raw public data were reprocessed by TCRdb itself: fastp quality trimming at Q25, MiXCR clonotype calling, in-frame beta chains only. Rows are combined by CDR3 protein, so each entry shows the most common genes and DNA. Present in this sample are about 590,000 distinct CDR3 sequences, 10% to 15% of which were seen just once. In total, the top ten clones hold about 2.2% of the sample.

The source material was PBMCs, mostly from graft donor cells, sampled 360 days after TCRalphabeta/CD19-depleted stem cell transplant. These receptors all come from a male patient between 5 and 17 years old who had a stem cell transplant for acute myeloid leukemia, so the T cells may come from the graft donor.

This clonotype turned up a few times. This chain uses TRBV9 with TRBJ2-7, with D possibly being TRBD1 or TRBD2 (5 bases each). Germline CDR1 SGDLS, CDR2 YYNGEE. V shed 7 bases and J shed 2 bases, with 16 bases lying between them. The CDR3 has 14 amino acids. The CDR3 reads CASGPAGTTYEQYF. The CDR3 DNA follows: TGTGCCAGCGGGCCGGCAGGGACCACCTACGAGCAGTACTTC. Supplemented by reference TRBV9 and TRBJ2-7, the full variable domain reads DSGVTQTPKHLITATGQRVTLRCSPRSGDLSVYWYQQSLDQGLQFLIQYYNGEERAKGNILERFSAQQFPDLHSELNLSSLELGDSALYFCASGPAGTTYEQYFGPGTRLTVT.

This clonotype was picked up many times. V gene TRBV9 combines with J gene TRBJ2-1; D gene uncertain. CDR1 and CDR2 from the germline V gene are SGDLS and YYNGEE. The CDR3 sequence is 15 residues long. Trimming removed 4 bases from V and 5 bases from J, with 16 bases in between. The CDR3 here is CASSSGRTSNNEQFF. DNA of the CDR3: TGTGCCAGCAGCTCCGGACGGACGTCTAACAATGAGCAGTTCTTC.

This clonotype was recorded a few times. The V gene is TRBV28, the J gene TRBJ1-2; TRBD1 agrees at 8 bases. Looked up from germline, CDR1 is MDHEN and CDR2 is SYDVKM. The CDR3 sequence is 15 residues long. Trimming cost V 4 bases and J 0 bases; bases outside gene matches: 4. Here the CDR3 DNA reads TGTGCCAGCAGTTCGACAGGGGATCCTAACTATGGCTACACCTTC. Translating gives CASSSTGDPNYGYTF.

V is TRBV28 and J is TRBJ1-3; no clear D. Germline loops: CDR1 MDHEN, CDR2 SYDVKM. The CDR3 is made up of 16 amino acids. V was cut by 6 bases and J by 2 bases, with 17 bases left in between. The CDR3 region is CASSTYTLLPGNTIYF. Written as DNA, the CDR3 is TGTGCCAGCAGCACCTATACCCTTCTCCCTGGAAACACCATATATTTT. The whole variable domain, filled in from reference TRBV28 and TRBJ1-3, reads DVKVTQSSRYLVKRTGEKVFLECVQDMDHENMFWYRQDPGLGLRLIYFSYDVKMKEKGDIPEGYSVSREKKERFSLILESASTNQTSMYLCASSTYTLLPGNTIYFGEGSWLTVV.

The V and J genes are TRBV11-2 and TRBJ1-6; 7 bases map to TRBD1. The CDR3 covers 16 residues. Germline loops: CDR1 SGHAT, CDR2 FQNNGV. The junction had 6 bases not matched to a gene; V was cut back by 5 bases and J by 2 bases. The CDR3 DNA reads TGTGCCAGCAGCCCGGAGGGGGCCCCCTATAATTCACCCCTCCACTTT. Amino acid sequence: CASSPEGAPYNSPLHF.

The V call is TRBV12-3 or TRBV12-4, the J call TRBJ2-3; 7 nucleotides line up with TRBD2. CDR3 length: 17 residues. V dropped 2 bases and J dropped 0; count of bases not matched to a gene: 8. CDR3 nucleotides: TGTGCCAGCAGTTTAACGGCACTAGCGCTAAGCACAGATACGCAGTATTTT. Translated: CASSLTALALSTDTQYF.

This clonotype was observed a few times. V and J are TRBV20-1 and TRBJ2-7; no definite D call. Germline assignment: CDR1 DFQATT and CDR2 SNEGSKA (reference sequence). Between the trimmed V and J ends, which lost 6 bases and 3 bases, there was a span of 12 bases. The CDR3 has 12 residues. The CDR3 here is CSATEGHYEQYF. In nucleotides, the CDR3 is TGCAGTGCGACCGAAGGTCACTACGAGCAGTACTTC.

The V and J genes are TRBV28 and TRBJ2-7, with TRBD1 matching over 10 bases. The CDR3 totals 15 residues. V shed 8 bases, J shed 7 bases, and the junction held 14 bases outside the gene matches. CDR1 and CDR2 (germline): MDHEN, SYDVKM. The DNA for the CDR3 is TGTGCCAGCCTGGACAGGGGGTTTAACCTACGAGAGCAGTACTTC. Encoded protein: CASLDRGFNLREQYF.

This clonotype was observed a handful of times. V is TRBV20-1 and J is TRBJ2-3; no clear D. The CDR3 has 14 residues. Looked up from germline, CDR1 is DFQATT and CDR2 is SNEGSKA (reference sequence). Between the trimmed V and J ends, which lost 5 bases and 0 bases, there was a span of 12 bases. This CDR3 is CSALADPSTDTQYF. The CDR3, as DNA: TGCAGTGCTCTCGCGGATCCGAGCACAGATACGCAGTATTTT.

This clonotype turned up a few times. This chain links TRBV2 with TRBJ2-7, with D perhaps TRBD1 (5 bases). The CDR3 spans 14 residues. Trimming took off 5 bases at V and 5 bases at J, with 16 bases between the two ends. Looked up from germline, CDR1 is SNHLY and CDR2 is FYNNEI. This chain's CDR3 is CASSPFIGAHEQYF. Written as DNA, the CDR3 is TGTGCCAGCAGTCCCTTCATTGGGGCCCACGAGCAGTACTTC.

The chain is built from TRBV7-2 and TRBJ1-5; unclear D gene. The germline V gene encodes CDR1 SGHTA and CDR2 FQGNSA. Trimming pared 0 bases from V and 2 bases from J, leaving 8 bases between. The CDR3 is 15 amino acids. The CDR3 sequence is CASSLAGMGNQPQHF. In nucleotides, the CDR3 is TGTGCCAGCAGCTTAGCAGGGATGGGCAATCAGCCCCAGCATTTT.

A remark on this clonotype: At one of its ends the junction is not consistent with the germline gene, which may arise from a read error. The CDR3 bases are TGTGCTAGCAGCTTAACGGGAGCCGGCAGGGTCACCGGGGAGCTGTTTTTT. Amino acids: CASSLTGAGRVTGELFF. The chain combines TRBV7-7 with TRBJ2-2; D might be TRBD2 (6 bases). Germline CDR1 and CDR2: SSHAT and FNYEAQ (reference sequence). The CDR3 sequence is 17 residues long.

A few counts support this clonotype. The chain is built from TRBV4-3 and TRBJ2-7; D is uncertain. CDR3 size: 14 residues. Germline values: CDR1 LGHNA, CDR2 YSLEER. V lost 2 bases and J lost 3, with 11 bases in between. CDR3 nucleotide sequence: TGCGCCAGCAGCCAACAGATGTCGGACTACGAGCAGTACTTC. The encoded protein is CASSQQMSDYEQYF.

This clonotype was counted only a few times. The chain combines TRBV7-2 with TRBJ1-5; TRBD1 might be the D (6 bases). Trimming stripped 3 bases from V and 3 bases from J, with 9 bases between. This CDR3 is 14 amino acids long. Germline CDR1 reads SGHTA; CDR2 reads FQGNSA. DNA of the CDR3: TGTGCCAGCAGCTTGACAGGTCCCAATCAGCCCCAGCATTTT. As protein: CASSLTGPNQPQHF.

The J gene is TRBJ2-2, the V gene TRBV3-1; D gene uncertain. The CDR3 is made up of 17 amino acids. CDR1 and CDR2 from the germline V gene are LGHDT and YNNKEL (reference sequence). Trimming left V 2 bases short and J 5 bases short, with 18 bases between. CDR3 residues: CASSQRLSGIRTGELFF. CDR3 nucleotide sequence: TGTGCCAGCAGCCAAAGGTTGTCGGGCATTAGGACCGGGGAGCTGTTTTTT.

There are many counts of this clonotype. V and J are TRBV5-1 and TRBJ2-3; the match to TRBD2 covers 10 bases. The CDR3 consists of 13 residues. V shed 4 bases and J 10 bases; nucleotides not matched to a gene: 6. The germline CDR1 and CDR2 sequences are SGHRS and YFSETQ. The CDR3 DNA reads as TGCGCCAGCAGCACCACCGGGACTAGCGCGCAGTATTTT. As protein: CASSTTGTSAQYF.

This clonotype was counted a few times. The rearrangement uses TRBV7-9 and TRBJ2-7, with D unclear. Per the germline V gene, CDR1 is SEHNR and CDR2 is FQNEAQ (reference sequence). This CDR3 region has 13 residues. Trimming removed 1 base from V and 4 bases from J, with 8 bases in between. CDR3 sequence (DNA): TGTGCCAGCAGCTTAGTAGGCATGTACGAGCAGTACTTC. Protein sequence: CASSLVGMYEQYF.

The rearrangement uses TRBV7-9 and TRBJ1-5; TRBD1 is a possible D gene (6 bases). This CDR3 comprises 14 residues. Trimming took off 6 bases at V and 0 bases at J, with 9 bases between the two ends. Germline V gene lookup returns CDR1 SEHNR and CDR2 FQNEAQ (reference sequence). Written as DNA, the CDR3 is TGTGCCAGCAGGCCGACAGGTAGCAATCAGCCCCAGCATTTT. It encodes CASRPTGSNQPQHF.

The sample holds a few counts of this clonotype. The genes are TRBV20-1 and TRBJ2-1, with a tentative D call TRBD2 (6 bases). With 1 base removed from V and 4 bases from J, the gap between germline ends came to 17 bases. The CDR3 loop spans 16 amino acids. Germline V gives CDR1 DFQATT, CDR2 SNEGSKA (reference sequence). In DNA form, the CDR3 reads TGCAGTGCTAGAGTTCCCCACGGGAGATCTTACAATGAGCAGTTCTTC. Amino acids: CSARVPHGRSYNEQFF.

This clonotype came up a few times. The chain recombines TRBV2 with TRBJ1-2, with unresolved D. The germline V gene encodes CDR1 SNHLY and CDR2 FYNNEI. V lost 6 bases and J lost 4, with 9 bases in between. The CDR3 consists of 12 residues. The CDR3 here is CASREVGYGYTF. CDR3 bases: TGTGCCAGCAGGGAGGTGGGCTATGGCTACACCTTC.

This clonotype was observed a few times. The rearrangement links TRBV2 to TRBJ2-3, with no clear D. CDR1 SNHLY and CDR2 FYNNEI come from the germline V gene. Trimming shortened V by 9 bases and J by 0 bases, and 13 bases separated the two germline ends. CDR3 size: 14 residues. CDR3: CASPPKESTDTQYF. CDR3 DNA sequence: TGTGCCAGTCCTCCGAAGGAGAGCACAGATACGCAGTATTTT.

Ten or more counts support this clonotype. The chain recombines TRBV5-6 with TRBJ2-7, with D possibly matching TRBD2 (6 bases). V was shortened by 5 bases and J by 0 bases, with 15 bases between the two germline ends. The CDR3 is 15 amino acids. Germline values: CDR1 SGHDT, CDR2 YYEEEE. CDR3 in amino acids: CASSDYGGSSYEQYF. The CDR3 DNA is TGTGCCAGCAGTGATTACGGGGGAAGCTCCTACGAGCAGTACTTC. The full variable domain, its missing parts supplied by reference TRBV5-6 and TRBJ2-7, is DAGVTQSPTHLIKTRGQQVTLRCSPKSGHDTVSWYQQALGQGPQFIFQYYEEEERQRGNFPDRFSGHQFPNYSSELNVNALLLGDSALYLCASSDYGGSSYEQYFGPGTRLTVT.

This clonotype has more than one count but fewer than ten. The rearrangement uses TRBV10-3 and TRBJ2-5; 7 nucleotides align to TRBD1. CDR3 size: 14 residues. Germline V gene lookup returns CDR1 ENHRY and CDR2 SYGVKD. The V gene end was trimmed by 6 bases and the J gene end by 5 bases; junction bases not matched to a gene: 9. The CDR3 DNA reads TGTGCCATCAGAGCCACCGACAGGGACGAGACCCAGTACTTC. Its protein is CAIRATDRDETQYF.

The V call is TRBV5-1, the J call TRBJ1-1; the D gene is possibly TRBD1 (6 bases). V lost 5 bases, J lost 10 bases, and 12 bases lay in between. The length of the CDR3 is 11 residues. CDR1 and CDR2 (germline): SGHRS, YFSETQ. As DNA, the CDR3 is TGCGCCAGCAGGGAACAGGGTTCAGCTTTCTTT. Amino acid sequence: CASREQGSAFF.

The rearrangement joins TRBV7-9 to TRBJ2-7; 11 nucleotides align to TRBD2. Germline CDR1 SEHNR, CDR2 FQNEAQ (reference sequence). The CDR3 is made up of 16 amino acids. J gave up 3 bases and V 0 bases, and 4 bases lay outside the gene matches. CDR3 region: CASSLATGTSGYEQYF. CDR3 in DNA: TGTGCCAGCAGCTTAGCGACCGGGACTAGCGGCTACGAGCAGTACTTC.

The V and J genes are TRBV20-1 and TRBJ2-7; 14 positions agree with TRBD2. The CDR3 consists of 19 residues. Germline assignment: CDR1 DFQATT and CDR2 SNEGSKA (reference sequence). V gave up 3 bases and J gave up 0 bases; unmatched junction bases: 13. The CDR3 DNA follows: TGCAGTGCTAGCCTTGGCCGGACTAGCGGGAGGCCAAGCTCCTACGAGCAGTACTTC. Its protein is CSASLGRTSGRPSSYEQYF.